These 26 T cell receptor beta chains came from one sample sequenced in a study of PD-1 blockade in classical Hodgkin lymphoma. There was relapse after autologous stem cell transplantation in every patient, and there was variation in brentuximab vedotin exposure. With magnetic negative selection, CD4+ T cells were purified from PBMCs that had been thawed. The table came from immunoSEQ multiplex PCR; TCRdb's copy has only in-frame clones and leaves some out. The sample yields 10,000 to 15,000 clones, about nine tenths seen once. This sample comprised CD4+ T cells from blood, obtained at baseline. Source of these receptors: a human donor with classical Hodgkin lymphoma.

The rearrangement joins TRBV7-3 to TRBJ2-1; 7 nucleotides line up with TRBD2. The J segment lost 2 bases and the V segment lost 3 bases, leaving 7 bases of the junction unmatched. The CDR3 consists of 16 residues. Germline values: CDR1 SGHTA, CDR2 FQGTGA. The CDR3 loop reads CASSLMGLAAYNEQFF. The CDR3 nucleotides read TGTGCCAGCAGCTTGATGGGGCTAGCGGCCTACAATGAGCAGTTCTTC. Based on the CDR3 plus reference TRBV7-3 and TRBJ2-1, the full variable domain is GAGVSQTPSNKVTEKGKYVELRCDPISGHTALYWYRQSLGQGPEFLIYFQGTGAADDSGLPNDRFFAVRPEGSVSTLKIQRTERGDSAVYLCASSLMGLAAYNEQFFGPGTRLTVL.

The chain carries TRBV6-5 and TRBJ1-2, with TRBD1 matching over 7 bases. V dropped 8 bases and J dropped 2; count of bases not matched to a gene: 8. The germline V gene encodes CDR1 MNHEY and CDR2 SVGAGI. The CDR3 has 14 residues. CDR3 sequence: CASGRDSWNYGYTF. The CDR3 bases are TGTGCCAGCGGGAGGGACAGTTGGAACTATGGCTACACCTTC.

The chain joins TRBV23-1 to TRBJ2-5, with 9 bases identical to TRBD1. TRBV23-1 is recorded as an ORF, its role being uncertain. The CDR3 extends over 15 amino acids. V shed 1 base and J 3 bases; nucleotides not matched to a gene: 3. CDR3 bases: TGCGCCAGCAGTCAATGGGGACAGGGAAAAGAGACCCAGTACTTC. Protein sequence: CASSQWGQGKETQYF.

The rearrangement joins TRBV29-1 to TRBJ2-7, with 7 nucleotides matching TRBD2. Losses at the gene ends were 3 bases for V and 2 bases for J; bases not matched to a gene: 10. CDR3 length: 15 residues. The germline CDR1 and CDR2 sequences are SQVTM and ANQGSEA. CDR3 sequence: CSVESGWGGPYEQYF. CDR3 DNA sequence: TGCAGCGTTGAGTCCGGGTGGGGGGGACCCTACGAGCAGTACTTC.

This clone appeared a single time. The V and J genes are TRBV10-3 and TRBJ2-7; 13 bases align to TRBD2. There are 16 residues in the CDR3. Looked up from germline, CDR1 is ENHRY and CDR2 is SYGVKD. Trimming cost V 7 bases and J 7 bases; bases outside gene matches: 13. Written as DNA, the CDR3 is TGTGCCATCAAAGGAACGGGGACTAGCGGGAAGGGAGAGCAGTACTTC. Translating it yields CAIKGTGTSGKGEQYF.

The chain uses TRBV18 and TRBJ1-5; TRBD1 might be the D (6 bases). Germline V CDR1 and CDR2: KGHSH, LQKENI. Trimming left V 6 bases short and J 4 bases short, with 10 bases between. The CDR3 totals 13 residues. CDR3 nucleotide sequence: TGTGCCAGCTCCCCCACAGGGAATCAGCCCCAGCATTTT. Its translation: CASSPTGNQPQHF.

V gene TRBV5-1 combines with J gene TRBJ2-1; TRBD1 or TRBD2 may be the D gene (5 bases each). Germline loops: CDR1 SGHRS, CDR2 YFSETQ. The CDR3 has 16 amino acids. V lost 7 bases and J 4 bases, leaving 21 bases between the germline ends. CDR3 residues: CASVPGAPGGYNEQFF. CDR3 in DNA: TGCGCCAGCGTCCCGGGTGCCCCTGGGGGTTACAATGAGCAGTTCTTC.

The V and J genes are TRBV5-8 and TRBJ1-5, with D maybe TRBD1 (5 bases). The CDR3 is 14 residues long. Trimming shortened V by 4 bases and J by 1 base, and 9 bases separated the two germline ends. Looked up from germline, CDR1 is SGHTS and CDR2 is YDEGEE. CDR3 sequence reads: CASSTWDSNQPQHF. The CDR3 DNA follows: TGTGCCAGCAGCACCTGGGACAGCAATCAGCCCCAGCATTTT.

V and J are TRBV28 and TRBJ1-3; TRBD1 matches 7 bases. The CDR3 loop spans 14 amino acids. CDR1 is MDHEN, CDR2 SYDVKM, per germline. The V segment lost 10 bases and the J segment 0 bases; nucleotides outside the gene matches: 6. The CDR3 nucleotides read TGTGCCACGACAGGGACCTTCTCTGGAAACACCATATATTTT. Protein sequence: CATTGTFSGNTIYF.

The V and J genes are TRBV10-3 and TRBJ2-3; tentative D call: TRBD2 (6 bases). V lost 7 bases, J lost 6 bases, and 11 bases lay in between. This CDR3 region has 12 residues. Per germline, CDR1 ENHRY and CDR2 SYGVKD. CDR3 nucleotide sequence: TGTGCCATCAACGGAGGGCAGGATACGCAGTATTTT. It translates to CAINGGQDTQYF.

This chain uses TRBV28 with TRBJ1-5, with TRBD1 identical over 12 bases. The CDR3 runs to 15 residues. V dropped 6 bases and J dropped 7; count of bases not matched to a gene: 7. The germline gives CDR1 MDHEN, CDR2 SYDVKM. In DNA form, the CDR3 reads TGTGCCAGCAGAGGGGGACAGGGGGCTGTCCAGCCCCAGCATTTT. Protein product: CASRGGQGAVQPQHF.

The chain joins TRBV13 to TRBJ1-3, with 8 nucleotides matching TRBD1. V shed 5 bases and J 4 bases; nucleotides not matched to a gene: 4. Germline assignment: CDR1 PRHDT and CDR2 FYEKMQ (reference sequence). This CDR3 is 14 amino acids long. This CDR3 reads CASSPRDRGNTIYF. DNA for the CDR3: TGTGCCAGCAGCCCTCGGGACAGGGGAAACACCATATATTTT.

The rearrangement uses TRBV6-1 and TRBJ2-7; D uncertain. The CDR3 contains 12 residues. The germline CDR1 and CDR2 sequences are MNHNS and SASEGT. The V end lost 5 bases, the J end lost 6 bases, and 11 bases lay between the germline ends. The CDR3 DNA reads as TGTGCCAGCAGTAAGCCTAGTACCGAGCAGTACTTC. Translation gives CASSKPSTEQYF.

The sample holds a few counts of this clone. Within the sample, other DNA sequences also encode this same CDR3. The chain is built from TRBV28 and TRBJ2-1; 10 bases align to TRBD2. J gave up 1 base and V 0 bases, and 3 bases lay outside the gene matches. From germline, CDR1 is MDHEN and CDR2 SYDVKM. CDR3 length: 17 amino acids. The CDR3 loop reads CASSLWASGSSYNEQFF. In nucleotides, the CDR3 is TGTGCCAGCAGTTTATGGGCTAGCGGGAGTTCCTACAATGAGCAGTTCTTC.

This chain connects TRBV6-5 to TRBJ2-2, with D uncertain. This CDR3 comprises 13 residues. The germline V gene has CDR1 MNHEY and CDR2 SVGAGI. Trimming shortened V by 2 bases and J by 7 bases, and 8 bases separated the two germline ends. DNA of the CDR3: TGTGCCAGCAGTTACAGGAGATTCGGGGAGCTGTTTTTT. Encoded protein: CASSYRRFGELFF.

The CDR3 nucleotides are TGTGCCAGCAGTGATGGGGGGGCTAACACCGGGGAGCTGTTTTTT. It codes for CASSDGGANTGELFF. This chain uses TRBV2 with TRBJ2-2, with a tentative D call TRBD2 (7 bases). CDR3 size: 15 residues. Germline V gene sequence: CDR1 SNHLY, CDR2 FYNNEI. The V and J ends lost 3 bases and 2 bases respectively, with 10 bases between them.

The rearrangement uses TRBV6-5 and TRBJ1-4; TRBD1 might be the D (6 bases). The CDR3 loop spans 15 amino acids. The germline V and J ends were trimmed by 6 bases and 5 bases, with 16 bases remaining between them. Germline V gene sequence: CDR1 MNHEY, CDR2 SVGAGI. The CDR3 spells CASSHDWTENEKLFF. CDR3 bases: TGTGCCAGCAGCCACGACTGGACAGAGAATGAAAAACTGTTTTTT.

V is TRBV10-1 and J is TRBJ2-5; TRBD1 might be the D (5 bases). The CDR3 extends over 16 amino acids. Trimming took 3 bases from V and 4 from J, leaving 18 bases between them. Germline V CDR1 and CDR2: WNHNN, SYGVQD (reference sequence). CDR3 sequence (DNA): TGCGCCAGCAGTGATATTGGGGCCCTCGCCCGAGAGACCCAGTACTTC. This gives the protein CASSDIGALARETQYF.

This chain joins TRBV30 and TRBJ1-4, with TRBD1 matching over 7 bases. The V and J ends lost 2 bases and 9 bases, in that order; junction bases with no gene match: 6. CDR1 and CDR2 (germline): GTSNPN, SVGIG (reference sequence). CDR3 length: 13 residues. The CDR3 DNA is TGTGCCTGGAGTCCAGGGGGTATTAAAAAACTGTTTTTT. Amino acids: CAWSPGGIKKLFF.

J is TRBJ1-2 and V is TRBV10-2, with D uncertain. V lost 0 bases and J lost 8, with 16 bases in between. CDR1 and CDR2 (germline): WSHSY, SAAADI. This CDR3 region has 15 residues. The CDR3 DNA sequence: TGCGCCAGCAGTGAGTCAGCCCCCCCGGGAGGAGGCTACACCTTC. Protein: CASSESAPPGGGYTF.

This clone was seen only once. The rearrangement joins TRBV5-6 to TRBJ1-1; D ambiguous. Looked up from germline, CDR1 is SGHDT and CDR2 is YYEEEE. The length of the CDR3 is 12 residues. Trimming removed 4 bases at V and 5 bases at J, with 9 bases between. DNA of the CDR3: TGTGCCAGCAGCCTCTTTAGGACTGAAGCTTTCTTT. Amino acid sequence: CASSLFRTEAFF. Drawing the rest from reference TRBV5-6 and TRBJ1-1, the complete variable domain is DAGVTQSPTHLIKTRGQQVTLRCSPKSGHDTVSWYQQALGQGPQFIFQYYEEEERQRGNFPDRFSGHQFPNYSSELNVNALLLGDSALYLCASSLFRTEAFFGQGTRLTVV.

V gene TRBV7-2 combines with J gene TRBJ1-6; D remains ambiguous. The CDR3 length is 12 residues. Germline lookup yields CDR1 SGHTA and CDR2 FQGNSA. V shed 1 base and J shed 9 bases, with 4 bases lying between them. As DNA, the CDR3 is TGTGCCAGCAGCTTAGTATCTTCACCCCTCCACTTT. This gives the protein CASSLVSSPLHF.

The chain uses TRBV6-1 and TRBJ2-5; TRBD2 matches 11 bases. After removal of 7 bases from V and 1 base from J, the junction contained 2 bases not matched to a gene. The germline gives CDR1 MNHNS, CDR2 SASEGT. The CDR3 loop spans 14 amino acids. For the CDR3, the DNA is TGTGCCAGCAATAGCGGGGGGGCCCAAGAGACCCAGTACTTC. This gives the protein CASNSGGAQETQYF.

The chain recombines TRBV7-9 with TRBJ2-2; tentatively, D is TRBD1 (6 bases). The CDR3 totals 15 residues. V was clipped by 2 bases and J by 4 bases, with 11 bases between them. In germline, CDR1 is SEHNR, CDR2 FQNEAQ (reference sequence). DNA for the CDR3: TGTGCCAGCAGCTTACTGCAGGGGAGCACCGGGGAGCTGTTTTTT. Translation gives CASSLLQGSTGELFF. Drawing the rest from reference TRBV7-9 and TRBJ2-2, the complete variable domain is DTGVSQNPRHKITKRGQNVTFRCDPISEHNRLYWYRQTLGQGPEFLTYFQNEAQLEKSRLLSDRFSAERPKGSFSTLEIQRTEQGDSAMYLCASSLLQGSTGELFFGEGSRLTVL.

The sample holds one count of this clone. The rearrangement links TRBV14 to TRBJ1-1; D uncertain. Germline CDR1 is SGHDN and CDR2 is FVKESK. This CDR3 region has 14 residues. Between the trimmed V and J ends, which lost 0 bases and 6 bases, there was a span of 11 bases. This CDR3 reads CASSQDEVLSEAFF. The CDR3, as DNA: TGTGCCAGCAGCCAAGACGAGGTCCTGTCTGAAGCTTTCTTT.

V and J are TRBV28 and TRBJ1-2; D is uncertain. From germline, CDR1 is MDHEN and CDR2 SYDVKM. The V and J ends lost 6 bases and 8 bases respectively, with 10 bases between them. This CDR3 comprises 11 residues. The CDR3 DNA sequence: TGTGCCAGCAGCCGGACGAGAGGCTACACCTTC. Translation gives CASSRTRGYTF.